This TCR beta chain emerged from a study of shared clonotypes between healthy human individuals. Study as a whole: There were three CD4 naive, three CD4 memory, two CD8 naive and one CD8 memory plates per donor.

The germline V gene encodes CDR1 SGDLS and CDR2 YYNGEE. This CDR3 contains 18 residues. Trimming removed 5 bases from V and 4 bases from J; junction bases left unmatched: 10. Whole-study results and caveats: The sole specimen, blood, was sampled, and tissue repertoires likely differ.

In the case of this clone: The antigen remains unidentified.

The method was immunoSEQ multiplex PCR; TCRdb's version includes in-frame clones alone and lacks a portion of them. Of about 2.3 million clones in the sample, just under 95% were seen once. What was sequenced was naive CD4+ T cells from PBMCs. The subset is: CD45RA+ positively selected. The clonotype was recovered from a man aged 18 to 30 in good health. Some clones in this sample may be carry-over from other donors' samples. V gene TRBV9 combines with J gene TRBJ2-2, with 14 bases that match TRBD2. The CDR3 DNA is TGTGCCAGCAGATCCGGGACTAGCGGGAGTACGGGCACCGGGGAGCTGTTTTTT. This translates into CASRSGTSGSTGTGELFF.